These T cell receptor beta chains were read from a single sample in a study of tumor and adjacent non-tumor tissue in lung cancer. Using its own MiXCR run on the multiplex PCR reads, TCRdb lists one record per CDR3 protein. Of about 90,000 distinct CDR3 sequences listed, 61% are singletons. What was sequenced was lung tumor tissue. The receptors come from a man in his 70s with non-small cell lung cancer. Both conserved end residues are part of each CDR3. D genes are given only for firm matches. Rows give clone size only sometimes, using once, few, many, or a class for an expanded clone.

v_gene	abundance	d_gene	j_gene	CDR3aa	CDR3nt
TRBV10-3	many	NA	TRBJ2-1	CAISVRDEQFF	TGTGCCATCAGTGTGAGGGATGAGCAGTTCTTC
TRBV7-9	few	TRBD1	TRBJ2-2	CASSLGGTANTGELFF	TGTGCCAGCAGCTTAGGTGGGACAGCAAACACCGGGGAGCTGTTTTTT
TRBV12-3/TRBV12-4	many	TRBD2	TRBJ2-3	CASSSGLARTDTQYF	TGTGCCAGCAGTTCGGGACTAGCGCGCACAGATACGCAGTATTTT
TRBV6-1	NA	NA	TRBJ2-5	CASSDWGNQEAQYF	TGTGCCAGCAGTGATTGGGGAAATCAAGAGGCCCAGTACTTC
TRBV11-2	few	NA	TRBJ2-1	CVSMGGQSSYNGQFF	TGTGTCAGCATGGGTGGACAGAGCTCCTACAATGGGCAGTTCTTC
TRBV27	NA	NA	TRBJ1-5	CARLNSNQPQHF	TGTGCCCGCCTGAATAGCAATCAGCCCCAGCATTTT
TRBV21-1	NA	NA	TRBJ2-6	CASSKALGASLPGSGANVLTF	TGTGCCAGCAGCAAAGCTCTGGGAGCCAGCTTACCCGGCTCTGGGGCCAACGTCCTGACTTTC
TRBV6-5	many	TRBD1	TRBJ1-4	CASSPRGEKLFF	TGTGCCAGCAGCCCCAGGGGGGAAAAACTGTTTTTT
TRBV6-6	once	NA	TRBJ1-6	CACSYSEGAPHNSPLHF	TGTGCCTGCAGTTACTCCGAGGGCGCCCCCCACAATTCACCCCTCCACTTT
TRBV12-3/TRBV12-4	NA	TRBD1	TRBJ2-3	CASSLQGADMQYF	TGTGCGAGCAGTTTGCAGGGGGCAGATATGCAGTATTTT
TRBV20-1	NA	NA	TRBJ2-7	CSARMDSPYEQNF	TGCAGTGCTAGGATGGACAGTCCCTACGAGCAGAACTTC
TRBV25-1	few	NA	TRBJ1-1	CASSEWGETEAFF	TGTGCCAGCAGTGAATGGGGGGAAACTGAAGCTTTCTTT
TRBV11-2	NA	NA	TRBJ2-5	CASSLSRGWEKTQYF	TGTGCCAGCAGCTTGAGCCGGGGGTGGGAAAAGACCCAATACTTC
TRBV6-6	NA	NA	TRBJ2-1	CANSYLAGLYSEQFF	TGTGCCAACAGTTACTTGGCAGGATTATACAGTGAGCAGTTCTTC
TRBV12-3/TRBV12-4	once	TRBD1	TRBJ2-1	CASSSGTGLYYEQFF	TGTGCCAGCAGTTCCGGGACAGGGTTGTATTATGAGCAGTTCTTC
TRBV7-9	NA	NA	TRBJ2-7	CASSTTSVHSYEQYF	TGTGCCAGCAGCACCACATCAGTGCACTCCTACGAGCAGTACTTC
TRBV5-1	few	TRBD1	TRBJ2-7	CASSKGQAYEQYF	TGCGCCAGCAGCAAGGGACAGGCCTACGAGCAGTACTTC
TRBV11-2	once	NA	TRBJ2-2	CTSSLGWDTGELFF	TGTACCAGCAGCTTAGGCTGGGACACCGGGGAGCTGTTTTTT
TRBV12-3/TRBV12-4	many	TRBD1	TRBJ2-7	CASSDTGTGVYEQYF	TGTGCCAGCAGTGATACCGGGACAGGGGTCTACGAGCAGTACTTC
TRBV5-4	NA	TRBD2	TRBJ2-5	CVSSPPPGLAGVGETQYF	TGTGTCAGCAGCCCTCCCCCGGGACTAGCGGGAGTGGGAGAGACCCAGTACTTC
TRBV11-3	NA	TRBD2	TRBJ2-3	CVSSLRGGRAGDTQYF	TGTGTCAGCAGCTTACGGGGCGGGAGGGCCGGAGATACGCAGTATTTT
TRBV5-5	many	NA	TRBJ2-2	CASSLVAANTGELFF	TGTGCCAGCAGCTTGGTAGCGGCGAACACCGGGGAGCTGTTTTTT
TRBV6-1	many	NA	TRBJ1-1	CASSDDSLNTEAFF	TGTGCCAGCAGTGATGACAGCTTGAACACTGAAGCTTTCTTT
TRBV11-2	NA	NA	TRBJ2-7	CASSLCVYEQCF	TGTGCCAGCAGCTTATGTGTCTACGAGCAGTGCTTC
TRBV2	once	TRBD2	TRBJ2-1	CASQLAGKDNEQFF	TGTGCCAGCCAACTAGCGGGGAAAGACAATGAGCAGTTCTTC
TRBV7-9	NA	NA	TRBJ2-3	CASSLEVSGEQYF	TGTGCCAGCAGCTTAGAGGTTAGCGGAGAGCAGTATTTT
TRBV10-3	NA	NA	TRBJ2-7	CATSAARENEQYF	TGTGCCACCAGTGCAGCGAGGGAAAACGAGCAGTACTTC
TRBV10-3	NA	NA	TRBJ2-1	CAISESKLHNEQFF	TGTGCCATCAGTGAGTCTAAACTCCATAATGAGCAGTTCTTC
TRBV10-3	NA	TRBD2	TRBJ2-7	CAISGLDYYEHYF	TGTGCCATTTCGGGACTAGACTACTACGAACATTACTTC
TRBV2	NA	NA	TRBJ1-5	CASRRGNQPQHF	TGTGCCAGCAGGCGAGGCAATCAGCCCCAGCATTTT
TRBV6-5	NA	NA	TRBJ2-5	CASSYSQLDSYQDTQYF	TGTGCCAGCAGTTACAGCCAATTGGACAGCTACCAAGATACCCAGTACTTC
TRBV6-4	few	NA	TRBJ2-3	CASSDRFGDTQYF	TGTGCCAGCAGTGACCGATTCGGGGATACGCAGTATTTT
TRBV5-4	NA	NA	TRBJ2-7	CTSSMGGTALYEQYF	TGTACCAGCAGCATGGGGGGGACAGCTTTGTACGAGCAGTACTTC
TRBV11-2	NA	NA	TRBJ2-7	CASSPLTSRNEQYF	TGTGCCAGCAGCCCCCTCACATCGAGAAACGAGCAATACTTC
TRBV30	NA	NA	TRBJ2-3	CAWTVPARVTDTQYF	TGTGCCTGGACTGTTCCAGCGAGGGTGACAGATACGCAGTATTTT
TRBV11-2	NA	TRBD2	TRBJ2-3	CACSPWGWGGDMQYF	TGTGCCTGCAGCCCGTGGGGGTGGGGGGGAGATATGCAGTATTTT
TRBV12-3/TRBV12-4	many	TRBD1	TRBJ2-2	CASRPDRGANTGELFF	TGTGCCAGCAGACCCGACAGGGGCGCAAACACCGGGGAGCTGTTTTTT